The entry below gives a single TCR beta chain sequence along with its context. The junction shows a germline mismatch at one end, possibly a read error. These data are taken from a study of T cells in Graves' hyperthyroidism and ophthalmopathy. CDR3 length equals 14 residues. Germline CDR1 DFQATT, CDR2 SNEGSKA (reference sequence). The TCR beta CDR3 regions underwent amplification using RNA transcripts as the source. The HTBI primer set was used in a first-round RT-PCR of the TCR CDR3. TCRdb passed the multiplex PCR reads through MiXCR, listing each CDR3 protein once. The data contain hundreds of thousands of distinct CDR3 sequences, around 13% of them singletons.

The TCR originated in a woman aged 18-35 years with Graves' hyperthyroidism. The material sequenced was blood. The chain recombines TRBV20-1 with TRBJ2-1; 10 bases line up with TRBD2. CDR3 sequence (DNA): TGCAGTTCTAGCGGGAGAGGGGGCTACAATGAGCAGTTCTTC. Protein sequence: CSSSGRGGYNEQFF.